Below are 31 T cell receptor beta chains sequenced from a single sample in a study of blood T cell repertoires in COVID-19. Assay: immunoSEQ multiplex PCR; the TCRdb copy retains only in-frame clones and omits some. The profile shows approximately 200,000 clones, 84% of them singletons. The sample taken for sequencing was PBMCs or T cells enriched from blood (not recorded which). These receptor sequences come from a man aged 60-69 years who had recovered from COVID-19.

This chain links TRBV5-6 with TRBJ2-2; D is possibly TRBD1 (7 bases). CDR1 and CDR2 from the germline V gene are SGHDT and YYEEEE. CDR3 length equals 17 residues. Trimming shortened V by 3 bases and J by 4 bases, and 19 bases separated the two germline ends. DNA for the CDR3: TGTGCCAGCAGCTGGAGTGGAGGGGGCTGGGTCACCGGGGAGCTGTTTTTT. Residues: CASSWSGGGWVTGELFF.

This clone was detected a few times. The gene calls are TRBV5-8 and TRBJ1-5, with D perhaps TRBD1 (6 bases). V gave up 4 bases and J gave up 0 bases, with 11 bases separating them. Germline CDR1 is SGHTS and CDR2 is YDEGEE. The CDR3 length is 15 residues. CDR3 sequence: CASSPTGHSNQPQHF. CDR3 bases: TGTGCCAGCAGCCCCACAGGGCATAGCAATCAGCCCCAGCATTTT.

The chain links TRBV6-2 or TRBV6-3 to TRBJ2-7; a weak D match, TRBD2 (5 bases). V shed 2 bases and J shed 3 bases, with 11 bases lying between them. The V gene's germline CDR1 is MNHEY and CDR2 SVGEGT. This CDR3 comprises 14 residues. The CDR3 DNA is TGTGCCAGCAGTTACGGAGGAGAACACTACGAGCAGTACTTC. This encodes CASSYGGEHYEQYF.

V usage is TRBV19 and J usage is TRBJ1-2; 10 bases line up with TRBD1. This CDR3 is built from 17 residues. V was clipped by 7 bases and J by 4 bases; unmatched bases: 15. CDR1 is LNHDA and CDR2 is SQIVND in the germline V gene (reference sequence). The CDR3 region is CASTPRGGTGVSYGYTF. The CDR3 nucleotides read TGTGCCAGTACCCCTAGGGGAGGGACAGGGGTCTCCTATGGCTACACCTTC.

This clone was detected only once. The rearrangement joins TRBV19 to TRBJ1-2, with D hard to call. The CDR3 is 12 amino acids. CDR1 and CDR2 from the germline V gene are LNHDA and SQIVND (reference sequence). V dropped 11 bases and J dropped 1 base, with 11 bases sitting between them. The CDR3 coding sequence is TGTGCCGGGTGGGAGGATAACTATGGCTACACCTTC. This sequence encodes CAGWEDNYGYTF. Combining the CDR3 with reference TRBV19 and TRBJ1-2 gives the whole variable domain DGGITQSPKYLFRKEGQNVTLSCEQNLNHDAMYWYRQDPGQGLRLIYYSQIVNDFQKGDIAEGYSVSREKKESFPLTVTSAQKNPTAFYLCAGWEDNYGYTFGSGTRLTVV.

This chain connects TRBV14 to TRBJ2-1; TRBD1 matches 11 bases. Germline V lookup: CDR1 SGHDN, CDR2 FVKESK. With 4 bases clipped from V and 9 bases from J, the junction kept 8 bases outside the gene matches. The CDR3 is made up of 15 amino acids. CDR3 in DNA: TGTGCCAGCAGCCGCCGGGACAGGGGGTTGGGTGAGCAGTTCTTC. It is translated as CASSRRDRGLGEQFF.

The J gene is TRBJ1-4, the V gene TRBV5-4; a weak D match, TRBD1 (5 bases). This CDR3 is 15 amino acids long. The germline V gene encodes CDR1 SGHNT and CDR2 YYREEE (reference sequence). V gave up 3 bases and J gave up 4 bases, with 13 bases separating them. This CDR3 reads CASSSQGWGNEKLFF. CDR3 nucleotides: TGTGCCAGCAGCTCCCAGGGTTGGGGTAATGAAAAACTGTTTTTT.

This chain joins TRBV19 and TRBJ1-4; possibly TRBD1 for D (6 bases). CDR3 length equals 15 residues. V was shortened by 1 base and J by 4 bases, with 10 bases between the two germline ends. Germline V lookup: CDR1 LNHDA, CDR2 SQIVND (reference sequence). The CDR3 loop is CASSIGLDSNEKLFF. CDR3 in DNA: TGTGCCAGTAGTATAGGCTTGGACAGTAATGAAAAACTGTTTTTT.

V and J are TRBV20-1 and TRBJ2-3; D unresolved. This CDR3 is built from 11 residues. Germline values: CDR1 DFQATT, CDR2 SNEGSKA (reference sequence). V was clipped by 2 bases and J by 7 bases, with 7 bases between them. The DNA for the CDR3 is TGCAGTGCTAGATCCGGGTATACGCAGTATTTT. This translates into CSARSGYTQYF.

V and J are TRBV19 and TRBJ2-1; D uncertain. This CDR3 contains 12 residues. CDR1 is LNHDA and CDR2 is SQIVND in the germline V gene (reference sequence). V lost 4 bases to trimming and J lost 4 bases, with 5 bases between them. The CDR3 reads CASSRQYNEQFF. CDR3 in DNA: TGTGCCAGTAGTAGGCAGTACAATGAGCAGTTCTTC.

J is TRBJ1-6 and V is TRBV5-1; a possible D gene is TRBD1 (6 bases). CDR3 size: 14 residues. V was shortened by 7 bases and J by 10 bases, with 18 bases between the two germline ends. The germline gives CDR1 SGHRS, CDR2 YFSETQ. CDR3 sequence reads: CASGWGQVGSPLHF. The CDR3 DNA follows: TGCGCCAGCGGATGGGGGCAGGTTGGCTCACCCCTCCACTTT.

The chain carries TRBV27 and TRBJ1-1, with a weak D call TRBD1 (5 bases). Trimming shortened V by 6 bases and J by 4 bases, and 12 bases separated the two germline ends. Per the germline V gene, CDR1 is MNHEY and CDR2 is SMNVEV (reference sequence). The CDR3 is 13 amino acids. The CDR3 DNA reads as TGTGCCAGCAGGCTTTCGGGGGGCACTGAAGCTTTCTTT. Translated, it gives CASRLSGGTEAFF.

This clone appeared a single time. V is TRBV5-1 and J is TRBJ1-2; D is unclear. Germline V lookup: CDR1 SGHRS, CDR2 YFSETQ. CDR3 size: 19 residues. V lost 4 bases and J lost 3, with 28 bases in between. This chain's CDR3 is CASSGSTEADILAHYGYTF. The CDR3 DNA reads TGCGCCAGCAGCGGAAGTACGGAAGCCGATATTCTAGCACACTATGGCTACACCTTC.

This clone appeared a single time. V gene TRBV5-1 combines with J gene TRBJ2-2, with 7 bases lining up with TRBD1. This CDR3 spans 16 amino acids. V trimming: 4 bases; J trimming: 1 base; junction bases outside the gene matches: 7. Per germline, CDR1 SGHRS and CDR2 YFSETQ. In nucleotides, the CDR3 is TGCGCCAGCAGCCCTGGGACAGAGATGAACACCGGGGAGCTGTTTTTT. It translates to CASSPGTEMNTGELFF.

The sample holds a few counts of this clone. CDR3: CASSLHRGYEQYF. DNA of the CDR3: TGCGCCAGCAGCCTCCACAGGGGGTACGAGCAGTACTTC. The chain joins TRBV4-3 to TRBJ2-7; TRBD1 matches at 8 bases. The junction had 3 bases not matched to a gene; V was cut back by 4 bases and J by 4 bases. CDR1 is LGHNA and CDR2 is YSLEER in the germline V gene. The CDR3 sequence is 13 residues long.

The chain employs TRBV28 and TRBJ2-7, with D perhaps TRBD2 (7 bases). V was cut by 7 bases and J by 5 bases, with 21 bases left in between. This CDR3 comprises 15 residues. Germline CDR1 MDHEN, CDR2 SYDVKM. This CDR3 is CASTRAGVRGDEQYF. As DNA, the CDR3 is TGTGCCAGCACCCGGGCGGGGGTGAGGGGGGACGAGCAGTACTTC.

This clone was detected once. The chain combines TRBV4-1 with TRBJ1-1, with D possibly being TRBD1 (5 bases). This CDR3 region has 13 residues. Per the germline V gene, CDR1 is MGHRA and CDR2 is YSYEKL. Between the trimmed V and J ends, which lost 0 bases and 4 bases, there was a span of 6 bases. This CDR3 is CASSQDRGTEAFF. CDR3 DNA: TGCGCCAGCAGCCAAGATAGGGGCACTGAAGCTTTCTTT.

This clone was recorded once. This chain uses TRBV10-2 with TRBJ1-5; 7 bases align to TRBD1. The CDR3 runs 16 residues. Germline V CDR1 and CDR2: WSHSY, SAAADI. The ends lost 0 bases at V and 5 bases at J; junction bases unmatched: 7. CDR3 loop: CASSESRGGLDQPQHF. Here the CDR3 DNA reads TGCGCCAGCAGTGAGTCCCGAGGGGGCCTGGATCAGCCCCAGCATTTT.

The J gene is TRBJ2-1, the V gene TRBV6-1, with 11 bases matching TRBD1. CDR1 and CDR2 (germline): MNHNS, SASEGT. The V and J ends lost 2 bases and 7 bases, in that order; junction bases with no gene match: 7. CDR3 length: 16 amino acids. CDR3 residues: CASSERTGGFYNEQFF. The CDR3 bases are TGTGCCAGCAGTGAAAGGACAGGGGGCTTTTATAATGAGCAGTTCTTC.

The chain combines TRBV6-5 with TRBJ2-2, with TRBD2 matching 7 bases. Looked up from germline, CDR1 is MNHEY and CDR2 is SVGAGI. V trimming: 8 bases; J trimming: 0 bases; junction bases outside the gene matches: 6. The CDR3 contains 15 residues. The CDR3 DNA sequence: TGTGCCAGCCGGGTAGCGGGCGCGAACACCGGGGAGCTGTTTTTT. Translation: CASRVAGANTGELFF.

This clone was recorded only once. V usage is TRBV3-1 (or the pseudogene TRBV3-2) and J usage is TRBJ1-6, with 8 bases identical to TRBD1. This CDR3 has 15 amino acids. Per the germline V gene, CDR1 is LGHDT and CDR2 is YNNKEL (reference sequence). V was clipped by 3 bases and J by 7 bases; unmatched bases: 5. The CDR3 sequence is CASSHGQGGNSPLHF. DNA for the CDR3: TGTGCCAGCAGCCACGGACAGGGTGGCAATTCACCCCTCCACTTT.

The chain couples TRBV2 to TRBJ1-5, with 8 positions matching TRBD1. The V and J ends lost 6 bases and 6 bases, in that order; junction bases with no gene match: 13. CDR3 length equals 16 residues. Looked up from germline, CDR1 is SNHLY and CDR2 is FYNNEI. CDR3: CASSQSPQGASQPQHF. DNA for the CDR3: TGTGCCAGCAGCCAATCTCCCCAGGGGGCCTCTCAGCCCCAGCATTTT. The variable domain in full, with the rest retrieved from reference TRBV2 and TRBJ1-5, is EPEVTQTPSHQVTQMGQEVILRCVPISNHLYFYWYRQILGQKVEFLVSFYNNEISEKSEIFDDQFSVERPDGSNFTLKIRSTKLEDSAMYFCASSQSPQGASQPQHFGDGTRLSIL.

This clone has just one count. The chain couples TRBV6-2 or TRBV6-3 to TRBJ2-3, with no clear D. There are 14 residues in the CDR3. V shed 2 bases and J shed 0 bases, with 6 bases lying between them. From germline, CDR1 is MNHEY and CDR2 SVGEGT. This chain's CDR3 is CASSYAGSTDTQYF. The CDR3 DNA is TGTGCCAGCAGTTACGCAGGCAGCACAGATACGCAGTATTTT.

This chain connects TRBV7-8 to TRBJ1-2, with TRBD1 identical over 7 bases. The length of the CDR3 is 15 residues. The germline V gene has CDR1 SGHVS and CDR2 FQNEAQ. With 4 bases clipped from V and 3 bases from J, the junction kept 8 bases outside the gene matches. The CDR3 here is CASSSSGGRDYGYTF. Here the CDR3 DNA reads TGTGCCAGCAGCTCCTCAGGGGGACGTGACTATGGCTACACCTTC.

This clone was counted once. The rearrangement joins TRBV2 to TRBJ1-5; 10 bases map to TRBD1. The CDR3 runs to 16 residues. The J segment lost 1 base and the V segment lost 6 bases, leaving 6 bases of the junction unmatched. Germline V gives CDR1 SNHLY, CDR2 FYNNEI. CDR3 DNA sequence: TGTGCCAGCAGACTAGGGACAGGGGCGAGCAATCAGCCCCAGCATTTT. Amino acids: CASRLGTGASNQPQHF. Filled out from reference TRBV2 and TRBJ1-5, the complete variable domain reads EPEVTQTPSHQVTQMGQEVILRCVPISNHLYFYWYRQILGQKVEFLVSFYNNEISEKSEIFDDQFSVERPDGSNFTLKIRSTKLEDSAMYFCASRLGTGASNQPQHFGDGTRLSIL.

V and J are TRBV5-8 and TRBJ2-1; the match to TRBD2 covers 7 bases. V dropped 1 base and J dropped 8; count of bases not matched to a gene: 6. Germline V gene sequence: CDR1 SGHTS, CDR2 YDEGEE. This CDR3 is 14 amino acids long. CDR3 protein: CASSLSGGWYEQFF. CDR3 DNA: TGTGCCAGCAGCTTGTCGGGGGGTTGGTATGAGCAGTTCTTC.

This rearrangement joins TRBV5-1 to TRBJ1-5; 7 bases agree with TRBD1. Germline V gene data show CDR1 as SGHRS and CDR2 as YFSETQ. This CDR3 is 15 amino acids long. V gave up 0 bases and J gave up 4 bases; unmatched junction bases: 4. CDR3 sequence (DNA): TGCGCCAGCAGCTTGGGTGGACAGGAAAATCAGCCCCAGCATTTT. It is translated as CASSLGGQENQPQHF. Full variable domain (missing parts from reference TRBV5-1 and TRBJ1-5): KAGVTQTPRYLIKTRGQQVTLSCSPISGHRSVSWYQQTPGQGLQFLFEYFSETQRNKGNFPGRFSGRQFSNSRSEMNVSTLELGDSALYLCASSLGGQENQPQHFGDGTRLSIL.

The chain couples TRBV7-9 to TRBJ2-7, with D perhaps matching TRBD1 (6 bases). Germline loops: CDR1 SEHNR, CDR2 FQNEAQ (reference sequence). Trimming left V 4 bases short and J 4 bases short, with 20 bases between. CDR3 length equals 16 residues. The CDR3 nucleotides are TGTGCCAGCAGCTCATCGACCGGGACAAAGTTTTACGAGCAGTACTTC. Translating gives CASSSSTGTKFYEQYF.

This clone appeared once. The chain joins TRBV19 to TRBJ1-1; D ambiguous. The ends were cut back, 5 bases at V and 1 base at J, with 17 bases in the middle. Germline CDR1 reads LNHDA; CDR2 reads SQIVND (reference sequence). The CDR3 has 16 amino acids. In nucleotides, the CDR3 is TGTGCCAGTAGTCCCCTATTTTGGTACTCGAACACTGAAGCTTTCTTT. It is translated as CASSPLFWYSNTEAFF.

The chain uses TRBV7-3 and TRBJ2-3, with D possibly TRBD2 on 6 matching bases. The CDR3 loop spans 12 amino acids. Germline V gives CDR1 SGHTA, CDR2 FQGTGA. V was trimmed by 8 bases and J by 0 bases, leaving 6 bases between them. This CDR3 reads CASAGSTDTQYF. Here the CDR3 DNA reads TGTGCCAGCGCGGGGAGCACAGATACGCAGTATTTT.

The chain uses TRBV6-5 and TRBJ1-6, with D perhaps matching TRBD1 (5 bases). The germline V and J ends were trimmed by 9 bases and 13 bases, with 19 bases remaining between them. This CDR3 contains 13 residues. Germline V gene lookup returns CDR1 MNHEY and CDR2 SVGAGI. CDR3 nucleotide sequence: TGTGCCAGATTACCATGGGGGGGGGTTCCCCTCCACTTT. It yields the protein CARLPWGGVPLHF.